This T cell receptor (beta chain) was retrieved from a study of T-cell reconstitution after alpha-beta-depleted transplantation in children. This clonotype was counted a few times. The CDR3 runs to 16 residues. Unmatched junction bases numbered 14, after V lost 1 base and J lost 12 bases. The germline V gene has CDR1 MGHDK and CDR2 SYGVNS. Construction of the TCRbeta library involved unique molecular identifiers. TCRdb reprocessed the PCR reads with MiXCR, giving one entry per CDR3 protein. Of about 300,000 distinct CDR3 sequences detected, about a tenth appear once; the ten largest clones hold less than 9%.

The receptor was isolated from a boy younger than two with acute myeloid leukemia, due to receive a stem cell transplant. Here the sequenced sample was PBMCs, taken before TCRalphabeta/CD19-depleted stem cell transplant. This sequence joins TRBV25-1 and TRBJ2-1, with TRBD2 matching 8 bases. The CDR3 reads CASSELATGGPGMQFF. The CDR3 region has the DNA TGTGCCAGCAGTGAATTGGCGACGGGAGGGCCGGGGATGCAGTTCTTC.